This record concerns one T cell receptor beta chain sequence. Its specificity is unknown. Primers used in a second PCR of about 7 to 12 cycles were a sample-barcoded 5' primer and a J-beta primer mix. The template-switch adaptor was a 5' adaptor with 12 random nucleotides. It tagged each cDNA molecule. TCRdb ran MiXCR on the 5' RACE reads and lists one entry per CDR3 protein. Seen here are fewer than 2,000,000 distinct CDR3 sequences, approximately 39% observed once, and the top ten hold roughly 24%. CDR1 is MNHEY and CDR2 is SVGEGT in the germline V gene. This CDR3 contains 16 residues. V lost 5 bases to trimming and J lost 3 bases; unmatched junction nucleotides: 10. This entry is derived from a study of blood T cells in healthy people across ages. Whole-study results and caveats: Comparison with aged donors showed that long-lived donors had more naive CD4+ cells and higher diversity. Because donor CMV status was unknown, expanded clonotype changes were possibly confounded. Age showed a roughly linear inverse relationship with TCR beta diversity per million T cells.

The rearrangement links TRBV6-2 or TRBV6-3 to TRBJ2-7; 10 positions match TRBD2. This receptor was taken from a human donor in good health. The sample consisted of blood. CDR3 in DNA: TGTGCCAGCAGTCGGCCCCTAGCGGGGGCAAACTACGAGCAGTACTTC. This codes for CASSRPLAGANYEQYF.